Shown below are 23 T cell receptor beta chains from a single sample sequenced in a study of human T cells and chemical hapten exposure. Regarding time point: patch test 1, 2 weeks after DPC sensitization. The treatment: therapeutic diphenylcyclopropenone sensitization with weekly scalp DPC. TCRdb independently ran MiXCR on the RACE reads; one entry per CDR3 protein. In the table there are some 190,000 distinct CDR3 sequences, 20% to 25% of which are singletons. The specimen was whole blood, collected in connection with sensitization to the hapten diphenylcyclopropenone (DPC). The receptors originated from a woman in her forties or fifties with alopecia areata. Some clones in this sample may be carry-over from other donors' samples.

The chain employs TRBV5-1 and TRBJ2-2; a possible D gene is TRBD2 (6 bases). Germline assignment: CDR1 SGHRS and CDR2 YFSETQ. The CDR3 consists of 15 residues. The V gene lost 3 bases and the J gene lost 3 bases, with 12 bases spanning the gap. CDR3 bases: TGCGCCAGCAGCTCCAACGGGGGTTACACCGGGGAGCTGTTTTTT. Amino acid sequence: CASSSNGGYTGELFF.

This chain connects TRBV2 to TRBJ1-6; TRBD1 matches 7 bases. Trimming at V came to 3 bases and at J to 10 bases, leaving 6 bases not matched to a gene. Per the germline V gene, CDR1 is SNHLY and CDR2 is FYNNEI. This CDR3 spans 14 amino acids. As DNA, the CDR3 is TGTGCCAGCAGTGACTACAGGGGAGACTCACCCCTCCACTTT. This translates into CASSDYRGDSPLHF.

The chain uses TRBV20-1 and TRBJ2-1; 11 positions agree with TRBD2. V shed 6 bases and J 5 bases; nucleotides not matched to a gene: 9. CDR1 and CDR2 from the germline V gene are DFQATT and SNEGSKA (reference sequence). The CDR3 sequence is 15 residues long. The CDR3 sequence is CSARPGSGRDNEQFF. The CDR3 DNA reads as TGCAGTGCCCGTCCGGGTAGCGGGAGGGACAATGAGCAGTTCTTC.

The chain carries TRBV24-1 and TRBJ2-2; D possibly corresponds to TRBD2 (7 bases). CDR3 length: 16 residues. V gave up 4 bases and J gave up 5 bases, with 16 bases separating them. Germline V gene sequence: CDR1 KGHDR, CDR2 SFDVKD. CDR3 loop: CATSDSSGGGTGELFF. The CDR3 nucleotides read TGTGCCACCAGTGACTCTAGCGGAGGGGGTACCGGGGAGCTGTTTTTT.

This chain links TRBV14 with TRBJ1-1, with TRBD1 as a possible D gene (5 bases). The V end lost 2 bases, the J end lost 1 base, and 11 bases lay between the germline ends. Germline V gene sequence: CDR1 SGHDN, CDR2 FVKESK. This CDR3 is built from 15 residues. The CDR3 region has the DNA TGTGCCAGCAGCCAATTTGTCGGACAGAACACTGAAGCTTTCTTT. Translating gives CASSQFVGQNTEAFF.

The CDR3 nucleotides are TGCAGTGCTAGTGAAGCGGGAGGGTTGAATGAGCAGTTCTTC. It codes for CSASEAGGLNEQFF. The chain recombines TRBV20-1 with TRBJ2-1; 10 bases line up with TRBD2. The CDR3 has 14 residues. CDR1 is DFQATT, CDR2 SNEGSKA, per germline (reference sequence). Trimming cost V 3 bases and J 7 bases; bases outside gene matches: 6.

In its sample, this clonotype was seen a few times. This chain links TRBV15 with TRBJ1-5; D gene uncertain. The V gene's germline CDR1 is LNHNV and CDR2 YYDKDF (reference sequence). Trimming pared 2 bases from V and 11 bases from J, leaving 16 bases between. The CDR3 extends over 14 amino acids. CDR3 sequence: CATSRLLGSPAQHF. The CDR3 nucleotides read TGTGCCACCAGCAGACTCCTGGGCTCCCCAGCCCAGCATTTT.

CDR3 coding DNA: TGCAGCGCTTCAAGACAGGGGAACGTCAATGAGCAGTTCTTC. Translated, it gives CSASRQGNVNEQFF. The V and J genes are TRBV29-1 and TRBJ2-1; 8 positions agree with TRBD1. The CDR3 sequence is 14 residues long. The V gene's germline CDR1 is SQVTM and CDR2 ANQGSEA. V gave up 7 bases and J gave up 6 bases; unmatched junction bases: 11.

This clonotype has only a few counts. This sequence joins TRBV20-1 and TRBJ2-1, with 10 positions matching TRBD2. This CDR3 has 15 residues. CDR1 and CDR2 from the germline V gene are DFQATT and SNEGSKA (reference sequence). V shed 3 bases, J shed 4 bases, and the junction held 6 bases outside the gene matches. This chain's CDR3 is CSASPRTSGYNEQFF. The CDR3 bases are TGCAGTGCTAGCCCCCGGACTAGCGGATACAATGAGCAGTTCTTC.

This clonotype appeared a few times. The chain combines TRBV2 with TRBJ2-7; D gene unclear. Germline CDR1 SNHLY, CDR2 FYNNEI. The CDR3 runs 12 residues. Between the trimmed V and J ends, which lost 6 bases and 2 bases, there was a span of 8 bases. CDR3 DNA: TGTGCCAGCAGAGCCGGCCCCTACGAGCAGTACTTC. Residues: CASRAGPYEQYF.

The table lists this clonotype with a few counts. The chain joins TRBV4-2 to TRBJ1-3; D is undetermined. This CDR3 is built from 16 residues. Germline CDR1 is LGHNA and CDR2 is YNFKEQ. The V and J ends lost 0 bases and 1 base respectively, with 10 bases between them. Written as DNA, the CDR3 is TGTGCCAGCAGCCAAGAAGGCAGTTTTTCTGGAAACACCATATATTTT. This gives the protein CASSQEGSFSGNTIYF.

This clonotype has ten or more counts. V and J are TRBV5-1 and TRBJ2-1, with TRBD2 as a possible D gene (6 bases). The germline V and J ends were trimmed by 0 bases and 3 bases, with 10 bases remaining between them. Germline CDR1 reads SGHRS; CDR2 reads YFSETQ. The CDR3 is made up of 15 amino acids. The chain's CDR3 is CASSLEASVYNEQFF. For the CDR3, the DNA is TGCGCCAGCAGCTTGGAGGCTAGCGTCTACAATGAGCAGTTCTTC.

This chain connects TRBV7-2 to TRBJ2-5; perhaps D is TRBD1 or TRBD2 (5 bases each). V was clipped by 5 bases and J by 5 bases, with 18 bases between them. From germline, CDR1 is SGHTA and CDR2 FQGNSA. The CDR3 covers 15 residues. CDR3 in DNA: TGTGCCAGCAGCCTTCGGGCAGGGAGCGTGGAGACCCAGTACTTC. Protein sequence: CASSLRAGSVETQYF. Looking up the rest from reference TRBV7-2 and TRBJ2-5 gives the full variable domain: GAGVSQSPSNKVTEKGKDVELRCDPISGHTALYWYRQSLGQGLEFLIYFQGNSAPDKSGLPSDRFSAERTGGSVSTLTIQRTQQEDSAVYLCASSLRAGSVETQYFGPGTRLLVL.

This clonotype was counted only a few times. The chain couples TRBV9 to TRBJ2-3; 8 nucleotides agree with TRBD1. V shed 4 bases and J 2 bases; nucleotides not matched to a gene: 3. This CDR3 has 14 amino acids. Germline-derived CDR1 and CDR2 are SGDLS and YYNGEE. As DNA, the CDR3 is TGTGCCAGCAGCCTGGACAGGGTCACAGATACGCAGTATTTT. Translated: CASSLDRVTDTQYF. The full variable domain, with the rest looked up from reference TRBV9 and TRBJ2-3, is DSGVTQTPKHLITATGQRVTLRCSPRSGDLSVYWYQQSLDQGLQFLIQYYNGEERAKGNILERFSAQQFPDLHSELNLSSLELGDSALYFCASSLDRVTDTQYFGPGTRLTVL.

The rearrangement joins TRBV30 to TRBJ1-5; no clear D. The V end lost 5 bases, the J end lost 7 bases, and 15 bases lay between the germline ends. CDR1 and CDR2 from the germline V gene are GTSNPN and SVGIG (reference sequence). This CDR3 has 13 amino acids. CDR3 bases: TGTGCCTGGGGAACTCAGGAAGTGCAGCCCCAGCATTTT. Residues: CAWGTQEVQPQHF.

Points on this clonotype: The missing conserved phenylalanine or tryptophan at the end of this CDR3 makes a read error likely. The chain combines TRBV15 with TRBJ1-1; no reliable D call. Germline CDR1 reads LNHNV; CDR2 reads YYDKDF (reference sequence). The CDR3 length is 15 residues. Trimming removed 0 bases from V and 4 bases from J, with 12 bases in between. The CDR3 nucleotides are TGTGCCACCAGCAGAGAGAGGGATATGAGCACTGAAGCTTTCCTT. This codes for CATSRERDMSTEAFL.

The table lists this clonotype with a few counts. This CDR3 is CASSLGLPGHQVNQETQYF. For the CDR3, the DNA is TGCGCCAGCAGCTTGGGGCTTCCGGGACATCAGGTGAACCAAGAGACCCAGTACTTC. This sequence joins TRBV5-1 and TRBJ2-5, with D tentatively TRBD1 (6 bases). The CDR3 spans 19 residues. Germline-derived CDR1 and CDR2 are SGHRS and YFSETQ. The germline V and J ends were trimmed by 0 bases and 0 bases, with 21 bases remaining between them.

The chain joins TRBV7-8 to TRBJ2-1; 9 bases are shared with TRBD2. V shed 1 base, J shed 8 bases, and the junction held 6 bases outside the gene matches. CDR3 length: 15 amino acids. Germline CDR1 reads SGHVS; CDR2 reads FQNEAQ. CDR3 in DNA: TGTGCCAGCAGCTTAGATCTAGCGGGGAGACATGAGCAGTTCTTC. Its protein product is CASSLDLAGRHEQFF. Variable domain in full (rest from reference TRBV7-8 and TRBJ2-1): GAGVSQSPRYKVAKRGQDVALRCDPISGHVSLFWYQQALGQGPEFLTYFQNEAQLDKSGLPSDRFFAERPEGSVSTLKIQRTQQEDSAVYLCASSLDLAGRHEQFFGPGTRLTVL.

J is TRBJ1-6 and V is TRBV20-1, with 7 nucleotides matching TRBD1. The CDR3 spans 14 residues. V was clipped by 3 bases and J by 7 bases; unmatched bases: 6. Germline CDR1 is DFQATT and CDR2 is SNEGSKA (reference sequence). The CDR3 nucleotides read TGCAGTGCTAGCCCCGGGACAGTCAATTCACCCCTCCACTTT. Translation: CSASPGTVNSPLHF.

This clonotype has just a few counts. This sequence joins TRBV6-5 and TRBJ2-1; 7 bases align to TRBD1. From germline, CDR1 is MNHEY and CDR2 SVGAGI. This CDR3 comprises 15 residues. V lost 5 bases and J lost 6; bases outside the gene matches: 10. The CDR3 DNA reads as TGTGCCAGCAGTCCCTCAGGGGGTGGTTTCAATGAGCAGTTCTTC. Protein product: CASSPSGGGFNEQFF.

The rearrangement uses TRBV7-9 and TRBJ1-3; D gene uncertain. Germline assignment: CDR1 SEHNR and CDR2 FQNEAQ (reference sequence). The V end was cut by 5 bases, the J end by 4 bases, with 15 bases between. This CDR3 has 15 amino acids. Here the CDR3 DNA reads TGTGCCAGCAGCGATAACAAGGGTACCGGAAACACCATATATTTT. It is translated as CASSDNKGTGNTIYF.

This clonotype came up a few times. This chain connects TRBV5-1 to TRBJ1-2; no firm D call. V lost 2 bases and J lost 0, with 5 bases in between. Germline-derived CDR1 and CDR2 are SGHRS and YFSETQ. The CDR3 contains 13 residues. The CDR3 DNA reads TGCGCCAGCAGCTTAGGAACTAACTATGGCTACACCTTC. It specifies CASSLGTNYGYTF.

V is TRBV5-1 and J is TRBJ2-1, with D uncertain. The length of the CDR3 is 12 residues. V shed 2 bases and J shed 10 bases, with 10 bases lying between them. In germline, CDR1 is SGHRS, CDR2 YFSETQ. CDR3 in amino acids: CASSFLNSEQFF. DNA of the CDR3: TGCGCCAGCAGCTTTCTTAATAGCGAGCAGTTCTTC. Together with reference TRBV5-1 and TRBJ2-1, the CDR3 gives the full variable domain: KAGVTQTPRYLIKTRGQQVTLSCSPISGHRSVSWYQQTPGQGLQFLFEYFSETQRNKGNFPGRFSGRQFSNSRSEMNVSTLELGDSALYLCASSFLNSEQFFGPGTRLTVL.